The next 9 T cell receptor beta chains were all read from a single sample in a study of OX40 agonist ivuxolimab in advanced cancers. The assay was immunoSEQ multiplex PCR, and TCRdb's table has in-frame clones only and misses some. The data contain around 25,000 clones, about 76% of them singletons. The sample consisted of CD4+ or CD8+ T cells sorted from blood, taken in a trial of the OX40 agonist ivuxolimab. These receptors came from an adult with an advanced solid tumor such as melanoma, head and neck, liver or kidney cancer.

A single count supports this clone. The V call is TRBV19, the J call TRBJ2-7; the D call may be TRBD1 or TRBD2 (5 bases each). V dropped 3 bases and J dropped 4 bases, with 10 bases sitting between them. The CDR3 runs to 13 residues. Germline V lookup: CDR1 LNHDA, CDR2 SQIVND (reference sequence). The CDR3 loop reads CASSMAGGYEQYF. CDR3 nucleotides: TGTGCCAGTAGTATGGCTGGGGGATACGAGCAGTACTTC.

The CDR3 spells CASSVDREQFF. For the CDR3, the DNA is TGTGCCAGCAGCGTAGATAGGGAGCAGTTCTTC. The chain combines TRBV9 with TRBJ2-1; D not resolved. Germline CDR1 is SGDLS and CDR2 is YYNGEE. Trimming cost V 0 bases and J 10 bases, with 5 bases left between them. This CDR3 contains 11 residues.

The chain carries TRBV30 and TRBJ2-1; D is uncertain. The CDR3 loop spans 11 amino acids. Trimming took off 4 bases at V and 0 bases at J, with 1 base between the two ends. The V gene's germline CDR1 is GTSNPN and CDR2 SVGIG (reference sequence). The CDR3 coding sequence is TGTGCCTGGATCTCCTACAATGAGCAGTTCTTC. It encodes CAWISYNEQFF.

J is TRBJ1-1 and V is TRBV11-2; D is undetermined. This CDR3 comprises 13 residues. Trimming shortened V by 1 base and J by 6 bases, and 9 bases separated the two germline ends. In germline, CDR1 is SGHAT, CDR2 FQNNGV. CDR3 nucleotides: TGTGCCAGCAGCTTAGGTGCGGTCCCTGAAGCTTTCTTT. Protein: CASSLGAVPEAFF. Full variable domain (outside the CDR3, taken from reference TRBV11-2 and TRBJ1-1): EAGVAQSPRYKIIEKRQSVAFWCNPISGHATLYWYQQILGQGPKLLIQFQNNGVVDDSQLPKDRFSAERLKGVDSTLKIQPAKLEDSAVYLCASSLGAVPEAFFGQGTRLTVV.

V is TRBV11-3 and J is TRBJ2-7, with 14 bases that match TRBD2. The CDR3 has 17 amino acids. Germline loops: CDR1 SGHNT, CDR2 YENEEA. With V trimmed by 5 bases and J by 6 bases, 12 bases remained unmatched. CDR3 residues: CASSVTQTSGGDPEQYF. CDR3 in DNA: TGTGCCAGCAGCGTCACCCAGACTAGCGGGGGGGATCCCGAGCAGTACTTC.

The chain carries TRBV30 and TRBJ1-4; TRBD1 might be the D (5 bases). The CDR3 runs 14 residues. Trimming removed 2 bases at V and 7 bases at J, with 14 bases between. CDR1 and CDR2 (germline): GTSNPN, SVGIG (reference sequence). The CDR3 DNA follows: TGTGCCTGGAGTAAGGGGACTGATAGTGAAAAACTGTTTTTT. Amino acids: CAWSKGTDSEKLFF.

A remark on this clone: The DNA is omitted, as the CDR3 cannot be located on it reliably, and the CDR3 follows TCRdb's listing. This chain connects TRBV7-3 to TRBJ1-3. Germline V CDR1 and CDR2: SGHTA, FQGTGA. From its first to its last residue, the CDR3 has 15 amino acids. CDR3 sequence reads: CASSFGSGAGNTIYF.

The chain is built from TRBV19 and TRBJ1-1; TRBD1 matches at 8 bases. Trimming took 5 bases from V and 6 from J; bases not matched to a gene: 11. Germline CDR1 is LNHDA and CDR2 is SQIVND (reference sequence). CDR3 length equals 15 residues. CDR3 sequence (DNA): TGTGCCAGTAGTTCCTCTTCAGGGGGCAAAGCTGAAGCTTTCTTT. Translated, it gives CASSSSSGGKAEAFF. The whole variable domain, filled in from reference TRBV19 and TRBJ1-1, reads DGGITQSPKYLFRKEGQNVTLSCEQNLNHDAMYWYRQDPGQGLRLIYYSQIVNDFQKGDIAEGYSVSREKKESFPLTVTSAQKNPTAFYLCASSSSSGGKAEAFFGQGTRLTVV.

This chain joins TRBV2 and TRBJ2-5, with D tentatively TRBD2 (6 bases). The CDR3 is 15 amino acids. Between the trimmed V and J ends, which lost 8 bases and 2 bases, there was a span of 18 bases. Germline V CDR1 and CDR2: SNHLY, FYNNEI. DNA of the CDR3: TGTGCCAGCGGCCTGGGGGTAGCGGAACAAGAGACCCAGTACTTC. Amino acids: CASGLGVAEQETQYF. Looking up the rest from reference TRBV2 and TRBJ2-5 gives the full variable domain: EPEVTQTPSHQVTQMGQEVILRCVPISNHLYFYWYRQILGQKVEFLVSFYNNEISEKSEIFDDQFSVERPDGSNFTLKIRSTKLEDSAMYFCASGLGVAEQETQYFGPGTRLLVL.